Listed below are T cell receptor beta chains from one sample, sequenced in a study of CD8+CD57+ T cells in acquired aplastic anemia. TCRdb passed the reads through MiXCR, listing each CDR3 protein once. Of 150,000 to 180,000 distinct CDR3 sequences in the sample, over 50% were seen once. The sequenced material came from sorted CD4+, CD8+, or CD8+CD57+ T cells (not recorded which) from PBMCs. The receptors derive from a human donor with aplastic anemia. Both conserved end residues are part of each CDR3. D genes are given only for firm matches. Not all rows give a size; the values are once, few, many and, for expanded clones, a class.

J gene | V gene | D gene | clone size | CDR3 DNA | CDR3 protein
TRBJ1-1 | TRBV10-2 | . | . | TGCGCCAGCACTTTGGACACTGAAGCTTTCTTT | CASTLDTEAFF
TRBJ2-3 | TRBV12-3/TRBV12-4 | TRBD2 | many | TGTGCCAGCAGTTTAGACGGACTAGCGGGGGAAGCATCTGATACGCAGTATTTT | CASSLDGLAGEASDTQYF
TRBJ2-5 | TRBV7-9 | . | . | TGTGCCAGCAGCGGGGGTAGTGGAGAGACCCAGTACTTC | CASSGGSGETQYF
TRBJ1-1 | TRBV7-8 | . | . | TGTGCCAGCAGCTTAGGGGGGAGCACTGAAGCTTTCTTT | CASSLGGSTEAFF
TRBJ1-5 | TRBV6-1 | . | many | TGTGCCAGCAGTCCCACGACAGGTTTCGGCAATCAGCCCCAGCATTTT | CASSPTTGFGNQPQHF
TRBJ2-5 | TRBV9 | TRBD1 | few | TGTGCCAGCAGCGGACAGGGGGCGGATGTGGAGACCCAGTACTTC | CASSGQGADVETQYF
TRBJ1-5 | TRBV7-8 | . | many | TGTGCCAGCAGCTCGACAGGTTATAGCAATCAGCCCCAGCATTTT | CASSSTGYSNQPQHF
TRBJ2-7 | TRBV2 | TRBD1 | . | TGTGCCAGCGTATCGGGACAGGGCCACGAGCAGTACTTC | CASVSGQGHEQYF
TRBJ2-5 | TRBV7-2 | . | . | TGTGCCAGCAGCCTGGGACCAGCGGCCCAAGAGACCCAGTACTTC | CASSLGPAAQETQYF
TRBJ1-3 | TRBV7-3 | . | . | TGTGCCAGCAGCTTTGGGGAACGGCAGTCTGGAAACACCATATATTTT | CASSFGERQSGNTIYF
TRBJ1-6 | TRBV5-6 | . | . | TGTGCCAGCAGCTCAAGGACCGTGTATAATTCACCCCTCCACTTT | CASSSRTVYNSPLHF
TRBJ2-5 | TRBV15 | . | few | TGTGCCACCAGCAGAGACTCGTCATTGTACCAAGAGACCCAGTACTTC | CATSRDSSLYQETQYF
TRBJ1-2 | TRBV20-1 | TRBD1 | . | TGCAGTGCTAGAACGACAGGGATCGACGGCTACACCTTC | CSARTTGIDGYTF
TRBJ1-4 | TRBV19 | . | . | TGTGCCAGTAACAGGGAAGGAGAAAAACTGTTTTTT | CASNREGEKLFF
TRBJ2-7 | TRBV25-1 | TRBD2 | once | TGTGCCAGCAGCATTACTAGCGGGAGTGAATACGAGCAGTACTTC | CASSITSGSEYEQYF
TRBJ2-7 | TRBV19 | TRBD1 | . | TGTGCCAGTTCGACCGGGACAGGGGATATCTACGAGCAGTACTTC | CASSTGTGDIYEQYF
TRBJ2-5 | TRBV9 | . | . | TGTGCCAGCAGCATTCTCGGGACATACCAAGAGACCCAGTACTTC | CASSILGTYQETQYF
TRBJ2-2 | TRBV11-2 | . | few | TGTGCCAGCAGCTTGAGGGGGGCCATACGCCCCGGGGGGACCGGGGAGCTGTTTTTT | CASSLRGAIRPGGTGELFF
TRBJ1-4 | TRBV20-1 | . | . | TGCAGTGCTAGAGATGGGAGAGATGAAAAACTGTTTTTT | CSARDGRDEKLFF
TRBJ2-2 | TRBV15 | . | many | TGTGCCACCAGATCCCCGGAGGGGGGCACCGGGGAGCTGTTTTTT | CATRSPEGGTGELFF
TRBJ1-5 | TRBV5-5 | . | . | TGTGCCAGCAGCCTCAGGGATGGTCAGCCCCAGCATTTT | CASSLRDGQPQHF
TRBJ1-1 | TRBV25-1 | TRBD1 | once | TGTGCCAGCACGCCCCATGACTACAGGGGTCGGAGCACTGAAGCTTTCTTT | CASTPHDYRGRSTEAFF
TRBJ1-4 | TRBV11-2 | . | many | TGTGCCAGCAGCCCAGGAGGCAGTCAAAGGGGAAAACTGTTTTTT | CASSPGGSQRGKLFF
TRBJ2-5 | TRBV5-6 | TRBD2 | . | TGTGCCAGCAGCTTGACTACTAGCGGCCAAGAGACCCAGTACTTC | CASSLTTSGQETQYF
TRBJ2-7 | TRBV13 | . | many | TGTGCCAGCAGCTTAGGACAGGGTTGGTCCTACGAGCAGTACTTC | CASSLGQGWSYEQYF
TRBJ2-1 | TRBV20-1 | TRBD2 | . | TGCAGTGCTAGAGATCTAGCTAGCGGGGGATACAATGAGCAGTTCTTC | CSARDLASGGYNEQFF
TRBJ2-4 | TRBV12-3/TRBV12-4 | . | many | TGTGCCAGCAGTTTTGACAGGGAGGAACTTCTAGCCAAAAACATTCAGTACTTC | CASSFDREELLAKNIQYF
TRBJ2-1 | TRBV9 | . | many | TGTGCCAGCAGCGTAGGTGGGGGGAATGAGCAGTTCTTC | CASSVGGGNEQFF
TRBJ1-1 | TRBV20-1 | . | . | TGCAGTGTCGACGGAAACGGAGACACTGAAGCTTTCTTT | CSVDGNGDTEAFF
TRBJ2-1 | TRBV29-1 | . | . | TGCAGCGTTGGTTGGTCCGCGAGGGAGCAGTTCTTC | CSVGWSAREQFF
TRBJ2-1 | TRBV19 | TRBD2 | many | TGTGCCAGTAGGCTAGCGGGGGGGCCCAATGAGCAGTTCTTC | CASRLAGGPNEQFF
TRBJ2-6 | TRBV4-3 | . | many | TGCGCCAGCAGCCAAGGAGTGTCTGGGGCCAACGTCCTGACTTTC | CASSQGVSGANVLTF
TRBJ2-7 | TRBV2 | . | . | TGTGCCAGCGAGGTGAGGGGGGAGCAGTACTTC | CASEVRGEQYF
TRBJ2-5 | TRBV10-1 | TRBD2 | . | TGCGCCAGCAGTGAGGGGGGGACTAGCGCAGAGACCCAGTACTTC | CASSEGGTSAETQYF
TRBJ2-7 | TRBV5-5 | . | many | TGTGCCAGCAGCTTGGTTGGGGTTGGGGGCGAGCAGTACTTC | CASSLVGVGGEQYF
TRBJ2-7 | TRBV18 | . | few | TGTGCCAGCGCCTCGGGAAGCACCTACGAGCAGTACTTC | CASASGSTYEQYF
TRBJ1-1 | TRBV7-9 | . | . | TGTGCCAGCAGCTTAGGGGTGGGGAACACTGAAGCTTTCTTT | CASSLGVGNTEAFF
TRBJ2-3 | TRBV6-4 | . | . | TGTGCCAGCAGTGCCCCGAGAGGGGGGCCGATAGATACGCAGTATTTT | CASSAPRGGPIDTQYF
TRBJ2-7 | TRBV7-8 | . | many | TGTGCCAGCAGCTTAAATGCCGGCTCCTACGAGCAGTACTTC | CASSLNAGSYEQYF
TRBJ2-5 | TRBV24-1 | TRBD1 | . | TGTGCCACCAGTGATCCTGGACAGGGGGCTGAGACCCAGTACTTC | CATSDPGQGAETQYF
TRBJ2-7 | TRBV7-6 | . | . | TGTGCCAGCAGCTTAGGTAGTAACGAGCAGTACTTC | CASSLGSNEQYF
TRBJ1-1 | TRBV10-3 | . | . | TGTGCCATTTCCTACAGGAGGGAGGGTGAAGCTTTCTTT | CAISYRREGEAFF
TRBJ2-7 | TRBV12-3/TRBV12-4 | . | . | TGTGCCAGCAGTTTGGCGAGGACCGGGGCCTACGAGCAGTACTTC | CASSLARTGAYEQYF
TRBJ2-3 | TRBV20-1 | TRBD2 | . | TGCAGTTTCACTAGCGGCGTCACAGATACGCAGTATTTT | CSFTSGVTDTQYF
TRBJ2-3 | TRBV11-2 | . | many | TGTGCCAGCAGCCGGCACTTACCCGGCCGGGGGCCCACAGATACGCAGTATTTT | CASSRHLPGRGPTDTQYF
TRBJ2-3 | TRBV19 | TRBD2 | . | TGTGCCAGTAGCAATAGCGGGAGAGGGTCAGATACGCAGTATTTT | CASSNSGRGSDTQYF
TRBJ2-7 | TRBV19 | . | . | TGTGCCAGTAGTTCAATGGGCGCCGGACGCGACGAGCAGTACTTC | CASSSMGAGRDEQYF
TRBJ1-5 | TRBV6-4 | . | few | TGTGCCAGCAGGGGAGGGAACCAGCCCCAGCATTTT | CASRGGNQPQHF